The 21 T cell receptor beta chains listed next were all sequenced from one sample in a study of CXCR3-negative and CXCR3-positive naive CD8 T cells. Findings and limits, study-wide: Higher TRB CDR3 hydrophobicity marked CXCR3-positive naive cells relative to CXCR3-negative naive cells.

Their target antigens are unknown. Libraries were UMI-labeled 5' RACE TRB cDNA. From its re-call of the 5' RACE reads, TCRdb lists each CDR3 protein once, without DNA. This sample's table has some 120,000 distinct CDR3 sequences. The sample was naive CXCR3+ CD8+ T cells from blood. Described subset: CD45RO-CCR7+CD27+CD95- naive CD8+ T cells expressing CXCR3 (TNR3+). These TCRs come from a human donor in good health. Some clones in this sample may be carry-over from other donors' samples.

The V call is TRBV7-7, the J call TRBJ2-5; TCRdb proposes TRBD1, but this gene call is untestable without DNA. The CDR3 runs to 16 residues. Germline lookup yields CDR1 SSHAT and CDR2 FNYEAQ (reference sequence). This CDR3 is CASSFSRDSLRETQYF.

This chain joins TRBV7-2 and TRBJ2-7; TCRdb's D call, TRBD2, is unchecked because there is no DNA. CDR3 length: 14 amino acids. CDR1 SGHTA and CDR2 FQGNSA come from the germline V gene. The CDR3 sequence: CASSLGSGAYEQYF. Full variable domain (outside the CDR3, taken from reference TRBV7-2 and TRBJ2-7): GAGVSQSPSNKVTEKGKDVELRCDPISGHTALYWYRQSLGQGLEFLIYFQGNSAPDKSGLPSDRFSAERTGGSVSTLTIQRTQQEDSAVYLCASSLGSGAYEQYFGPGTRLTVT.

This chain links TRBV9 with TRBJ1-1; TCRdb selects TRBD1, and the lack of DNA leaves this call unchecked. Per the germline V gene, CDR1 is SGDLS and CDR2 is YYNGEE. The CDR3 length is 17 residues. Here the CDR3 reads CASSVHARQGMNTEAFF.

The V and J genes are TRBV12-3 or TRBV12-4 and TRBJ1-4; TCRdb's D call, TRBD1, is unchecked because there is no DNA. The CDR3 contains 15 residues. This chain's CDR3 is CASSPRGAASEKLFF.

J is TRBJ2-7 and V is TRBV20-1. The germline V gene encodes CDR1 DFQATT and CDR2 SNEGSKA (reference sequence). The CDR3 has 13 amino acids. CDR3 sequence reads: CSATGRLSYEQYF.

V is TRBV29-1 and J is TRBJ1-1. This CDR3 comprises 13 residues. Germline CDR1 reads SQVTM; CDR2 reads ANQGSEA. CDR3 protein: CSVEVWVNTEAFF.

The V and J genes are TRBV12-3 or TRBV12-4 and TRBJ2-7; TCRdb designates TRBD1, a call that cannot be tested without DNA. The CDR3 consists of 15 residues. The CDR3 is CASSPRGPTSYEQYF.

The J gene is TRBJ1-6, the V gene TRBV27; the TCRdb D gene call, TRBD1, has no DNA to confirm it. Germline lookup yields CDR1 MNHEY and CDR2 SMNVEV (reference sequence). The CDR3 contains 13 residues. This chain's CDR3 is CASRDRSYSPLHF.

The J gene is TRBJ2-1, the V gene TRBV28; there is no DNA to check the TCRdb D call of TRBD2. The CDR3 sequence is 17 residues long. Per germline, CDR1 MDHEN and CDR2 SYDVKM. This chain's CDR3 is CASSPLRPSGWGEEQFF.

The chain couples TRBV7-9 to TRBJ2-7. The germline V gene encodes CDR1 SEHNR and CDR2 FQNEAQ (reference sequence). This CDR3 comprises 13 residues. The CDR3 sequence is CASSPTSSYEQYF.

The chain has TRBV27 and TRBJ1-4; as DNA is missing, the TRBD1 call by TCRdb cannot be tested. CDR1 is MNHEY, CDR2 SMNVEV, per germline (reference sequence). This CDR3 is built from 17 residues. The CDR3 reads CASSLTAAGATNEKLFF.

The rearrangement uses TRBV29-1 and TRBJ2-7; TCRdb's D gene call, TRBD1, goes unchecked for lack of DNA. Germline V gene data show CDR1 as SQVTM and CDR2 as ANQGSEA. There are 13 residues in the CDR3. This chain's CDR3 is CSVPGTSSYEQYF.

The V call is TRBV20-1, the J call TRBJ2-7. CDR3 length: 14 amino acids. Germline V gene sequence: CDR1 DFQATT, CDR2 SNEGSKA (reference sequence). This CDR3 reads CSARNPSGTYEQYF.

J is TRBJ2-5 and V is TRBV12-3 or TRBV12-4; TCRdb reports TRBD1, a call that lacks DNA to check it against. The CDR3 is 14 amino acids. The CDR3 loop reads CASSPPSIQETQYF.

The chain combines TRBV6-1 with TRBJ1-1; no DNA is available, so the TRBD1 call from TCRdb remains unchecked. The CDR3 consists of 15 residues. The germline V gene encodes CDR1 MNHNS and CDR2 SASEGT. The CDR3 sequence: CASSEWSEGASEAFF.

V gene TRBV20-1 combines with J gene TRBJ2-7. The germline gives CDR1 DFQATT, CDR2 SNEGSKA (reference sequence). There are 15 residues in the CDR3. CDR3 sequence: CSARDLGGRAYEQYF.

This chain connects TRBV23-1 to TRBJ1-1. TRBV23-1 is assigned to the ORF class and has an uncertain function. The CDR3 runs to 15 residues. CDR3 sequence: CASSQGGLLNTEAFF.

This chain joins TRBV29-1 and TRBJ2-1; absent DNA, TCRdb's TRBD2 call cannot be checked. Germline assignment: CDR1 SQVTM and CDR2 ANQGSEA. The CDR3 is made up of 13 amino acids. CDR3 residues: CSVLRGSYNEQFF.

Here the CDR3 reads CASSPSLINTEAFF. The rearrangement joins TRBV12-3 or TRBV12-4 to TRBJ1-1. The CDR3 has 14 residues.

CDR3 region: CATPGRRLAGDNEQYF. V gene TRBV23-1 combines with J gene TRBJ2-7; TCRdb designates TRBD2, a call that cannot be tested without DNA. TRBV23-1 is reported as an ORF; its role is uncertain. CDR3 length: 16 residues.

The chain employs TRBV20-1 and TRBJ2-7; the TCRdb D gene call, TRBD1, has no DNA to confirm it. Germline V gives CDR1 DFQATT, CDR2 SNEGSKA (reference sequence). CDR3 length: 13 amino acids. This chain's CDR3 is CSARGQEEDEQYF.